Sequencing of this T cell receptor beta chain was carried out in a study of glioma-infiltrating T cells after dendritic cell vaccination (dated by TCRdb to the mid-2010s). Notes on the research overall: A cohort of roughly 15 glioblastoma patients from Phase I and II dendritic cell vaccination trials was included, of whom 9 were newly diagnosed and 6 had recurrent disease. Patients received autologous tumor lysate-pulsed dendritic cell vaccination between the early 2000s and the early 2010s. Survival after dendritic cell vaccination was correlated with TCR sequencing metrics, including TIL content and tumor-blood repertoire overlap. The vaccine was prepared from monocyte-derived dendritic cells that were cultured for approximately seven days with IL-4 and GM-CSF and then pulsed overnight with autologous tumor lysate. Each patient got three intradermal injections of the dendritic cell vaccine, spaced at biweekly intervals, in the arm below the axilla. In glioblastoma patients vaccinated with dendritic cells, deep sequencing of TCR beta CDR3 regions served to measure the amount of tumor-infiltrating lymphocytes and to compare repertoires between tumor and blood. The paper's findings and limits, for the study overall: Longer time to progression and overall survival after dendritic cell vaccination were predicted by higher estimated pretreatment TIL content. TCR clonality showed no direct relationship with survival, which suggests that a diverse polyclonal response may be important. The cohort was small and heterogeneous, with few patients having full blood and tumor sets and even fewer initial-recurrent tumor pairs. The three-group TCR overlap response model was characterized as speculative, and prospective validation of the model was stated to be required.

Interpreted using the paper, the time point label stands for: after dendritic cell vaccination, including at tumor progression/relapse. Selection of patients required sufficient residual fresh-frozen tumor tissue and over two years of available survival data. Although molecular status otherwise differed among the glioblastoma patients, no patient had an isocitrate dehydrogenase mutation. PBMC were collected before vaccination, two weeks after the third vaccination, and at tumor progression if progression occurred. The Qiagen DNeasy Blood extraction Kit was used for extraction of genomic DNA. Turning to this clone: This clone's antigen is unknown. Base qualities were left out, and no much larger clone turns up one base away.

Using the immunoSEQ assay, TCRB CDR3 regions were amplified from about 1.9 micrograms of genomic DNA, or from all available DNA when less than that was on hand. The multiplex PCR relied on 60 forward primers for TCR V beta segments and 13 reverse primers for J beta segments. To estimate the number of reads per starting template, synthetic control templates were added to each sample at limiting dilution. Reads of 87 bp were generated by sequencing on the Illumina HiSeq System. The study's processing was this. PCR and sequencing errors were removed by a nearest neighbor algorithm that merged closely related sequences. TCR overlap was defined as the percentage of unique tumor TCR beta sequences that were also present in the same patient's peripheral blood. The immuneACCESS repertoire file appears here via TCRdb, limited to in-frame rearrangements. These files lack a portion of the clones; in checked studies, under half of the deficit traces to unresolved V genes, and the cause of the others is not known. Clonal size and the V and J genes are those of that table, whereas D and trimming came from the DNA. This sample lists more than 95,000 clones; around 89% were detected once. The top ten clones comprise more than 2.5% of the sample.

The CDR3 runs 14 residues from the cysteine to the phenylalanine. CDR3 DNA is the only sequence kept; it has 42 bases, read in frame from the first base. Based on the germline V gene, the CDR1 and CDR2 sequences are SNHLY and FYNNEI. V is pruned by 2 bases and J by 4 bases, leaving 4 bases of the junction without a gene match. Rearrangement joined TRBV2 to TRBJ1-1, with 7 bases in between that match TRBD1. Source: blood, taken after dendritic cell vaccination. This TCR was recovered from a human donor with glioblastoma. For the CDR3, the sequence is CASSETTGITEAFF. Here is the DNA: TGTGCCAGCAGTGAAACGACAGGGATCACTGAAGCTTTCTTT.